This T cell receptor (beta chain) is drawn from a study of blood T cell repertoires in COVID-19 (dated by TCRdb to the early 2020s). A note on the overall study: Samples covering the acute and convalescent phases of COVID-19 were provided by collaborators in the United States, Italy and Spain. The sample metadata nearly always contained a de-identified subject ID, COVID-19 status, age in years and sex. Samples came from the ongoing ImmuneRACE study (first 160 participants) plus 1,254 subjects from 6 global collaborators. Subjects who had been exposed to COVID-19, were actively infected with it, or had recovered from it provided the deeply sampled blood TCRbeta repertoires that made up the dataset. Where available, HLA class I and class II types were taken from metadata supplied by the sample provider and were not determined by assay-based typing. The prospective study material was composed of cDNA or gDNA derived from T cells, B-cell-depleted T cells, or PBMCs. The repertoires were released in a freely available public database intended as a resource for research on the immune response to SARS-CoV-2.

Notes on this clone: The specificity of this receptor is unknown. No qualities accompany the bases; no much larger clone lies one base away.

Summary of the overall study and its limitations: Clinical and demographic metadata were provided uncurated, with the amount varying by source and participant.

TCRbeta CDR3 regions were amplified from genomic DNA using the immunoSEQ Assay, a bias-controlled multiplex PCR. The published analysis was carried out like this. Nucleated cell counts per sample were estimated from amplification of reference gene primers within the assay. To quantify the absolute abundance of each unique TCRbeta CDR3 rearrangement, sequence reads were collapsed and filtered. For each sample, productive Simpson clonality was calculated as the square root of Simpson's diversity index over productive rearrangements. The table comes from immuneACCESS by way of TCRdb, which keeps in-frame sequences with V and J called. Part of the clones is missing from these tables; in studies checked, under half for an unresolved V gene and the rest for unknown reasons. V and J calls and clone size are copied from that table; D and trimming were computed from the DNA. The sample records a few hundred thousand clones, approximately 90% of which are singletons. The ten biggest clones cover approximately 4.3% of the sample.

The V end loses 2 bases and the J end loses 4 bases, and a stretch of 14 bases separates them. The CDR3 has 16 amino acids, counting the end cysteine and phenylalanine. Left in the record is the CDR3 DNA by itself, 48 bases read in frame from the first base. The germline V gene (reference sequence) supplies CDR1 MNHNY and CDR2 SVGAGI. Samples from volunteer blood donors who had recovered from COVID-19 were contributed by a second Seattle source. Collaborating institutions collected whole blood in K2EDTA tubes following their own protocols. For TCRbeta analysis, collaborator samples were shipped as frozen whole blood, as isolated PBMCs, or as DNA extracted from either sample type.

Sequenced sample: peripheral blood. The source is a man between 60 and 75 years old who had recovered from COVID-19. The sequence joins TRBV6-6 to TRBJ2-2, and TRBD2 may be the D gene, going by 5 matching bases. The CDR3 region has the sequence CASSYTRRRGTGELFF. The DNA reads as follows: TGTGCCAGCAGTTACACAAGGAGGCGAGGCACCGGGGAGCTGTTTTTT.